A single sample gave rise to the 3 T cell receptor beta chains below, sequenced in a study of shared clonotypes between healthy human individuals. Assay used: immunoSEQ multiplex PCR; TCRdb lists only in-frame clones, some missing. The sample records some 2.1 million clones, 85% to 95% being singletons. The material sequenced was naive CD4+ T cells sorted from blood. As to subset: CD45RA+ positively selected. These TCRs come from a man between 18 and 35 years old in good health.

The CDR3 DNA is TGTGCCAGCAGCGTTACAGGGGGGCATAATTCACCCCTCCACTTT. It codes for CASSVTGGHNSPLHF. V gene TRBV27 combines with J gene TRBJ1-6; TRBD1 matches 8 bases. The CDR3 length is 15 residues. Germline assignment: CDR1 MNHEY and CDR2 SMNVEV (reference sequence). J was trimmed by 5 bases and V by 6 bases; bases with no gene match: 6.

This rearrangement joins TRBV10-3 to TRBJ1-6; 7 nucleotides line up with TRBD1. J lost 2 bases, V lost 8 bases, and 3 bases had no gene match. The V gene's germline CDR1 is ENHRY and CDR2 SYGVKD. This CDR3 is 14 amino acids long. The CDR3 sequence is CAIGQVAYNSPLHF. CDR3 coding DNA: TGTGCCATCGGACAGGTCGCCTATAATTCACCCCTCCACTTT.

This clone showed up just a few times. The V and J genes are TRBV6-5 and TRBJ1-6; perhaps TRBD1 as D (5 bases). V was trimmed by 1 base and J by 7 bases, leaving 8 bases between them. In germline, CDR1 is MNHEY, CDR2 SVGAGI. This CDR3 spans 14 amino acids. CDR3 bases: TGTGCCAGCAGTTACTTGGGGCGGAATTCACCCCTCCACTTT. Its protein is CASSYLGRNSPLHF.